Listed below are T cell receptor beta chains from one sample, sequenced in a study of OX40 agonist ivuxolimab in advanced cancers. Generated by immunoSEQ multiplex PCR, the TCRdb table keeps only in-frame clones and is missing some. The data show 25,000 to 35,000 clones, roughly 84% seen once. The sample consisted of CD4+ or CD8+ T cells sorted from blood, taken in a trial of the OX40 agonist ivuxolimab. The source of these receptors is an adult with an advanced solid tumor such as melanoma, head and neck, liver or kidney cancer. CDR3s include the opening cysteine and the closing phenylalanine or tryptophan. Each record gives: D gene, V gene, J gene, clone size, CDR3 protein, CDR3 DNA. The D gene is left open where the match is weak. Size is omitted from some rows. Given values are once, few, many or a class for expanded clones.

d_call: .
v_call: TRBV7-7
j_call: TRBJ2-5
clone_size: once
cdr3_aa: CASSSTGGVLETQYF
cdr3_nt: TGTGCTAGCAGCTCAACTGGCGGGGTCTTGGAGACCCAGTACTTC

d_call: .
v_call: TRBV6-9
j_call: TRBJ2-1
clone_size: .
cdr3_aa: CASSYLAGIYNEQFF
cdr3_nt: TGTGCCAGCAGTTACCTGGCGGGGATTTACAATGAGCAGTTCTTC

d_call: TRBD1
v_call: TRBV5-6
j_call: TRBJ2-7
clone_size: .
cdr3_aa: CASSTGQVYHEQYF
cdr3_nt: TGTGCCAGCAGTACGGGACAGGTCTACCACGAGCAGTACTTC

d_call: TRBD1
v_call: TRBV19
j_call: TRBJ1-4
clone_size: .
cdr3_aa: CASSETGAGNEKLFF
cdr3_nt: TGTGCCAGTAGTGAGACAGGGGCCGGGAATGAAAAACTGTTTTTT

d_call: .
v_call: TRBV5-6
j_call: TRBJ1-2
clone_size: .
cdr3_aa: CASSLAANYGYTF
cdr3_nt: TGTGCCAGCAGCTTGGCCGCTAACTATGGCTACACCTTC

d_call: TRBD2
v_call: TRBV7-8
j_call: TRBJ2-5
clone_size: once
cdr3_aa: CASSPGSGSGETQYF
cdr3_nt: TGTGCCAGCAGCCCGGGGAGCGGGAGTGGGGAGACCCAGTACTTC

d_call: .
v_call: TRBV11-3
j_call: TRBJ2-3
clone_size: .
cdr3_aa: CASSPAGSGGILPDTQYF
cdr3_nt: TGTGCCAGCAGCCCGGCGGGCTCTGGAGGGATTCTTCCAGATACGCAGTATTTT

d_call: .
v_call: TRBV6-1
j_call: TRBJ2-2
clone_size: .
cdr3_aa: CASSQSTGELFF
cdr3_nt: TGTGCCAGCAGCCAGAGCACCGGGGAGCTGTTTTTT

d_call: TRBD1
v_call: TRBV7-8
j_call: TRBJ2-7
clone_size: .
cdr3_aa: CASSSLTTGGSDEQYF
cdr3_nt: TGTGCCAGCAGCTCGCTGACGACAGGGGGCAGCGACGAGCAGTACTTC

d_call: .
v_call: TRBV5-1
j_call: TRBJ2-5
clone_size: .
cdr3_aa: CASSTDASETQYF
cdr3_nt: TGCGCCAGCAGCACCGACGCCTCCGAGACCCAGTACTTC

d_call: TRBD1
v_call: TRBV5-6
j_call: TRBJ1-1
clone_size: .
cdr3_aa: CASSPRGVGNTEAFF
cdr3_nt: TGTGCCAGCAGCCCCAGGGGGGTGGGGAACACTGAAGCTTTCTTT

d_call: TRBD2
v_call: TRBV7-2
j_call: TRBJ2-1
clone_size: .
cdr3_aa: CASSLGGGGYNEQFF
cdr3_nt: TGTGCCAGCAGCTTAGGGGGGGGAGGGTACAATGAGCAGTTCTTC

d_call: TRBD2
v_call: TRBV29-1
j_call: TRBJ2-7
clone_size: .
cdr3_aa: CSVEEWASGASYEQYF
cdr3_nt: TGCAGCGTTGAAGAATGGGCTAGCGGGGCTTCCTACGAGCAGTACTTC

d_call: .
v_call: TRBV2
j_call: TRBJ1-3
clone_size: .
cdr3_aa: CASTPADGHISGNTIYF
cdr3_nt: TGTGCCAGCACCCCAGCAGACGGCCATATCTCTGGAAACACCATATATTTT

d_call: .
v_call: TRBV2
j_call: TRBJ1-1
clone_size: medium-sized
cdr3_aa: CASSQRDEAFF
cdr3_nt: TGTGCCAGCAGTCAAAGGGATGAAGCTTTCTTT

d_call: .
v_call: TRBV19
j_call: TRBJ2-1
clone_size: .
cdr3_aa: CASSPTTLYNEQFF
cdr3_nt: TGTGCCAGTAGTCCGACTACTCTATACAATGAGCAGTTCTTC

d_call: .
v_call: TRBV25-1
j_call: TRBJ2-7
clone_size: few
cdr3_aa: CASSHGRGRPYEQYF
cdr3_nt: TGTGCCAGCAGTCATGGGCGGGGGCGCCCCTACGAGCAGTACTTC

d_call: .
v_call: TRBV11-2
j_call: TRBJ2-1
clone_size: .
cdr3_aa: CASSTGSHGEQFF
cdr3_nt: TGTGCCAGCAGCACCGGGTCTCACGGTGAGCAGTTCTTC

d_call: TRBD2
v_call: TRBV10-1
j_call: TRBJ2-1
clone_size: .
cdr3_aa: CASKPTSGGPYNEQFF
cdr3_nt: TGCGCCAGCAAACCAACTAGCGGGGGGCCCTACAATGAGCAGTTCTTC

d_call: .
v_call: TRBV7-8
j_call: TRBJ1-1
clone_size: .
cdr3_aa: CASSSQVTEAFF
cdr3_nt: TGTGCCAGCAGCTCCCAGGTCACTGAAGCTTTCTTT

d_call: .
v_call: TRBV5-1
j_call: TRBJ2-7
clone_size: .
cdr3_aa: CASSLAGFLSYEQYF
cdr3_nt: TGCGCCAGCAGCTTGGCCGGCTTCCTCTCCTACGAGCAGTACTTC

d_call: .
v_call: TRBV2
j_call: TRBJ1-1
clone_size: .
cdr3_aa: CASSVVGASRAFF
cdr3_nt: TGTGCCAGCAGTGTGGTCGGGGCCAGTCGGGCTTTCTTT

d_call: .
v_call: TRBV7-2
j_call: TRBJ2-7
clone_size: once
cdr3_aa: CASSARQDYEQYF
cdr3_nt: TGTGCCAGCAGCGCCCGACAGGACTACGAGCAGTACTTC

d_call: TRBD1
v_call: TRBV27
j_call: TRBJ1-4
clone_size: .
cdr3_aa: CASSPLTGPEEKLFF
cdr3_nt: TGTGCCAGCAGTCCATTGACAGGGCCGGAAGAAAAACTGTTTTTT

d_call: .
v_call: TRBV4-3
j_call: TRBJ2-3
clone_size: .
cdr3_aa: CASSQGGPDTQYF
cdr3_nt: TGCGCCAGCAGCCAAGGAGGGCCAGATACGCAGTATTTT

d_call: TRBD2
v_call: TRBV7-6
j_call: TRBJ2-5
clone_size: once
cdr3_aa: CASSPLTVSGERETQYF
cdr3_nt: TGTGCCAGCAGCCCCTTGACGGTTAGCGGGGAGCGAGAGACCCAGTACTTC

d_call: TRBD2
v_call: TRBV4-2
j_call: TRBJ2-1
clone_size: .
cdr3_aa: CASSRDLAASSYNEQFF
cdr3_nt: TGTGCCAGCAGCCGAGATCTAGCGGCGAGCTCCTACAATGAGCAGTTCTTC

d_call: TRBD1
v_call: TRBV6-5
j_call: TRBJ2-1
clone_size: .
cdr3_aa: CASNPGTGGYNEQFF
cdr3_nt: TGTGCCAGCAATCCCGGGACAGGGGGCTACAATGAGCAGTTCTTC

d_call: TRBD1
v_call: TRBV2
j_call: TRBJ2-7
clone_size: .
cdr3_aa: CASSELGQGDLKHEQYF
cdr3_nt: TGTGCCAGCAGTGAATTGGGACAGGGGGATCTAAAACACGAGCAGTACTTC

d_call: .
v_call: TRBV7-2
j_call: TRBJ2-1
clone_size: .
cdr3_aa: CASSSTKHLGEDHNEQFF
cdr3_nt: TGTGCCAGCAGCTCTACAAAACATCTAGGGGAGGATCATAATGAGCAGTTCTTC

d_call: TRBD1
v_call: TRBV6-5
j_call: TRBJ1-2
clone_size: once
cdr3_aa: CASSSGQGARYGYTF
cdr3_nt: TGTGCCAGCAGTTCCGGACAGGGGGCAAGGTATGGCTACACCTTC

d_call: .
v_call: TRBV27
j_call: TRBJ2-1
clone_size: .
cdr3_aa: CASSSPVSASYNEQFF
cdr3_nt: TGTGCCAGCAGTTCGCCAGTTAGCGCCAGCTACAATGAGCAGTTCTTC

d_call: TRBD1
v_call: TRBV19
j_call: TRBJ2-2
clone_size: .
cdr3_aa: CASSIVHRGARYAGELFF
cdr3_nt: TGTGCCAGTAGTATAGTTCACAGGGGCGCGCGATACGCCGGGGAGCTGTTTTTT

d_call: .
v_call: TRBV30
j_call: TRBJ1-5
clone_size: few
cdr3_aa: CAWSLSNQPQHF
cdr3_nt: TGTGCCTGGAGCCTCAGCAATCAGCCCCAGCATTTT

d_call: .
v_call: TRBV10-3
j_call: TRBJ2-7
clone_size: .
cdr3_aa: CAIRDFAPYEQYF
cdr3_nt: TGTGCCATCAGAGACTTTGCTCCCTACGAGCAGTACTTC

d_call: .
v_call: TRBV6-5
j_call: TRBJ2-7
clone_size: .
cdr3_aa: CASSYNRFYEQYF
cdr3_nt: TGTGCCAGCAGTTACAACAGATTCTACGAGCAGTACTTC

d_call: TRBD2
v_call: TRBV5-5
j_call: TRBJ2-1
clone_size: .
cdr3_aa: CASSVGLAGGFNEQFF
cdr3_nt: TGTGCCAGCAGCGTGGGACTAGCGGGAGGATTTAATGAGCAGTTCTTC

d_call: .
v_call: TRBV28
j_call: TRBJ1-2
clone_size: .
cdr3_aa: CASSLNTAGTF
cdr3_nt: TGTGCCAGCAGTTTAAACACCGCTGGAACCTTC

d_call: .
v_call: TRBV2
j_call: TRBJ1-1
clone_size: .
cdr3_aa: CASSQADEAFF
cdr3_nt: TGTGCCAGCAGTCAGGCCGATGAAGCTTTCTTT

d_call: TRBD1
v_call: TRBV29-1
j_call: TRBJ2-7
clone_size: .
cdr3_aa: CSVGTGPEQYF
cdr3_nt: TGCAGCGTAGGGACAGGGCCCGAGCAGTACTTC

d_call: .
v_call: TRBV28
j_call: TRBJ1-5
clone_size: once
cdr3_aa: CASSLGLMTNQPQHF
cdr3_nt: TGTGCCAGCAGTTTAGGGCTTATGACCAATCAGCCCCAGCATTTT

d_call: .
v_call: TRBV13
j_call: TRBJ2-3
clone_size: .
cdr3_aa: CASSPRTITDTQYF
cdr3_nt: TGTGCCAGCAGTCCCCGGACTATCACAGATACGCAGTATTTT

d_call: .
v_call: TRBV28
j_call: TRBJ2-3
clone_size: .
cdr3_aa: CASSFSGSSTDTQYF
cdr3_nt: TGTGCCAGCAGTTTCTCCGGTTCTAGCACAGATACGCAGTATTTT

d_call: .
v_call: TRBV6-1
j_call: TRBJ1-5
clone_size: .
cdr3_aa: CASSDWFSTQHF
cdr3_nt: TGTGCCAGCAGTGACTGGTTCTCGACCCAGCATTTT

d_call: .
v_call: TRBV12-5
j_call: TRBJ1-5
clone_size: .
cdr3_aa: CASGLPRGGHQPQHF
cdr3_nt: TGTGCTAGTGGTTTGCCACGGGGGGGACATCAGCCCCAGCATTTT

d_call: TRBD1
v_call: TRBV7-9
j_call: TRBJ2-3
clone_size: once
cdr3_aa: CASSFDRATSTDTQYF
cdr3_nt: TGTGCCAGCAGCTTTGACAGGGCAACGAGCACAGATACGCAGTATTTT

d_call: TRBD2
v_call: TRBV6-1
j_call: TRBJ2-5
clone_size: .
cdr3_aa: CASSEGGTSGYQETQYF
cdr3_nt: TGTGCCAGCAGTGAGGGGGGGACTAGCGGATATCAAGAGACCCAGTACTTC

d_call: TRBD2
v_call: TRBV11-3
j_call: TRBJ2-1
clone_size: medium-sized
cdr3_aa: CASSFSGTSGFGEQFF
cdr3_nt: TGTGCCAGCAGCTTTTCCGGGACTAGCGGGTTCGGTGAGCAGTTCTTC

d_call: .
v_call: TRBV7-8
j_call: TRBJ2-1
clone_size: .
cdr3_aa: CASSRSQYNEQFF
cdr3_nt: TGTGCCAGCAGCCGTAGCCAGTACAATGAGCAGTTCTTC

d_call: TRBD2
v_call: TRBV7-9
j_call: TRBJ2-1
clone_size: .
cdr3_aa: CASSAAGVRSEQFF
cdr3_nt: TGTGCCAGCAGCGCCGCGGGGGTAAGGAGTGAGCAGTTCTTC

d_call: TRBD2
v_call: TRBV7-9
j_call: TRBJ2-7
clone_size: .
cdr3_aa: CASSSLAGLAVYEQYF
cdr3_nt: TGTGCCAGCAGCTCCTTAGCGGGACTAGCGGTCTACGAGCAGTACTTC

d_call: TRBD1
v_call: TRBV11-1
j_call: TRBJ1-2
clone_size: .
cdr3_aa: CASSLASTGSYGYTF
cdr3_nt: TGTGCCAGCAGCTTAGCTTCGACAGGGTCCTATGGCTACACCTTC

d_call: .
v_call: TRBV30
j_call: TRBJ1-1
clone_size: once
cdr3_aa: CAWSVNPEAFF
cdr3_nt: TGTGCCTGGAGTGTAAATCCTGAAGCTTTCTTT

d_call: .
v_call: TRBV19
j_call: TRBJ1-2
clone_size: once
cdr3_aa: CASSPKSLYYGYTF
cdr3_nt: TGTGCCAGTAGTCCGAAAAGCCTGTACTATGGCTACACCTTC

d_call: .
v_call: TRBV14
j_call: TRBJ2-5
clone_size: once
cdr3_aa: CASSQWTTETQYF
cdr3_nt: TGTGCCAGCAGTCAATGGACGACGGAGACCCAGTACTTC

d_call: .
v_call: TRBV9
j_call: TRBJ1-1
clone_size: once
cdr3_aa: CASTRLNMNTEAFF
cdr3_nt: TGTGCCAGCACGCGGCTGAACATGAACACTGAAGCTTTCTTT

d_call: TRBD1
v_call: TRBV13
j_call: TRBJ1-4
clone_size: .
cdr3_aa: CASSFLGGGTNEKLFF
cdr3_nt: TGTGCCAGCAGCTTTCTAGGGGGCGGGACTAATGAAAAACTGTTTTTT

d_call: TRBD1
v_call: TRBV5-4
j_call: TRBJ1-3
clone_size: .
cdr3_aa: CASSFGTGGDTIYF
cdr3_nt: TGTGCCAGCAGCTTCGGGACAGGGGGGGACACCATATATTTT

d_call: TRBD1
v_call: TRBV19
j_call: TRBJ1-2
clone_size: .
cdr3_aa: CASSTGTGNYGYTF
cdr3_nt: TGTGCCAGTAGTACCGGGACAGGGAACTATGGCTACACCTTC

d_call: .
v_call: TRBV4-1
j_call: TRBJ1-1
clone_size: .
cdr3_aa: CASSHDAPQTMNTEAFF
cdr3_nt: TGCGCCAGCAGCCACGACGCCCCACAGACTATGAACACTGAAGCTTTCTTT